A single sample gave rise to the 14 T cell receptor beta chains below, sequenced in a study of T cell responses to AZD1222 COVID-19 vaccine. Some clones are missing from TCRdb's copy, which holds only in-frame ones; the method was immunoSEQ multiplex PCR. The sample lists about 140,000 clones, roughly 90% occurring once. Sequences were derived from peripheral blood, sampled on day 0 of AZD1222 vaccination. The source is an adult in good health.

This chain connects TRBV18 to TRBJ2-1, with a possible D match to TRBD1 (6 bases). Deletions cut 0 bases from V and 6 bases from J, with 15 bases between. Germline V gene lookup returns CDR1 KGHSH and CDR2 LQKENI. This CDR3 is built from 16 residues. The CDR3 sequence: CASSPPILRGSNEQFF. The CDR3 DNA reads TGTGCCAGCTCACCACCCATCCTCAGGGGAAGCAATGAGCAGTTCTTC.

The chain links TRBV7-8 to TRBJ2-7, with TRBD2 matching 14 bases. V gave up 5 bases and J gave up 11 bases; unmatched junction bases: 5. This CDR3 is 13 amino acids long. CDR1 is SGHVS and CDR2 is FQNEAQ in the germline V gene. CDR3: CASSPAGLAGEYF. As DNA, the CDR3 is TGTGCCAGCAGCCCGGCGGGACTAGCGGGGGAGTACTTC. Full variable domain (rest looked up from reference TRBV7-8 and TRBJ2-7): GAGVSQSPRYKVAKRGQDVALRCDPISGHVSLFWYQQALGQGPEFLTYFQNEAQLDKSGLPSDRFFAERPEGSVSTLKIQRTQQEDSAVYLCASSPAGLAGEYFGPGTRLTVT.

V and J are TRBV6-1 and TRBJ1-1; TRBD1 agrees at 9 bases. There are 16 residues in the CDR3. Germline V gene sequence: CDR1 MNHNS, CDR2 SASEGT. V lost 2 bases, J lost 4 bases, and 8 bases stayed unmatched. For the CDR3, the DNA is TGTGCCAGCAGTGAACACAGGGGGCAGATTCGCACTGAAGCTTTCTTT. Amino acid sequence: CASSEHRGQIRTEAFF.

The CDR3, as DNA: TGTGCCAGCAGTGACCGCGAGAATGAAAAACTGTTTTTT. The encoded protein is CASSDRENEKLFF. This chain connects TRBV6-1 to TRBJ1-4; D call uncertain. V lost 3 bases to trimming and J lost 5 bases, with 7 bases between them. This CDR3 comprises 13 residues. Germline CDR1 reads MNHNS; CDR2 reads SASEGT.

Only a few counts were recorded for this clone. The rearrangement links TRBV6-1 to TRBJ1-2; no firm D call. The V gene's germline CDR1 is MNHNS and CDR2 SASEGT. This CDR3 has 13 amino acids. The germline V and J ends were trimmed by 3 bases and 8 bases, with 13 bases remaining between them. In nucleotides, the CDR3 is TGTGCCAGCAGTGAGGCCCATTCGGACGGCTACACCTTC. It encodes CASSEAHSDGYTF.

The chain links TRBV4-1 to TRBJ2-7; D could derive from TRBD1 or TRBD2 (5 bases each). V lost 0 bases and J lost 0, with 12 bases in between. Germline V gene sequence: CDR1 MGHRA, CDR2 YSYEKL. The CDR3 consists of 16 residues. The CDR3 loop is CASSQEGVRSSYEQYF. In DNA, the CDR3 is TGCGCCAGCAGCCAAGAGGGGGTTCGGAGCTCCTACGAGCAGTACTTC.

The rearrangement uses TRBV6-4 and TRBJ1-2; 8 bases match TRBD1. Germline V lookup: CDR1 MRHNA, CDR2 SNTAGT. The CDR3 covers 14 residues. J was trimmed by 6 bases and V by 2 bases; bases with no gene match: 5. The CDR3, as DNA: TGTGCCAGCAGTGACGACAGGGGTATCCATGGCTACACCTTC. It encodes CASSDDRGIHGYTF.

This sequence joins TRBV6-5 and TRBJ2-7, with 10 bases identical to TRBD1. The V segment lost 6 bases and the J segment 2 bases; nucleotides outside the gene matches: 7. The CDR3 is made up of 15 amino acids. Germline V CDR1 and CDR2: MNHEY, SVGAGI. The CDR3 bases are TGTGCCAGCAGACTGACAGGGGGCCGCACCTACGAGCAGTACTTC. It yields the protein CASRLTGGRTYEQYF.

Written as DNA, the CDR3 is TGCGCCAGCAGTAAGCAGGGTGGGATACCTGGCTACACCTTC. Translating gives CASSKQGGIPGYTF. This rearrangement joins TRBV5-1 to TRBJ1-2; perhaps TRBD1 as D (5 bases). The CDR3 loop spans 14 amino acids. The V and J ends lost 5 bases and 7 bases respectively, with 18 bases between them. Germline V gene lookup returns CDR1 SGHRS and CDR2 YFSETQ.

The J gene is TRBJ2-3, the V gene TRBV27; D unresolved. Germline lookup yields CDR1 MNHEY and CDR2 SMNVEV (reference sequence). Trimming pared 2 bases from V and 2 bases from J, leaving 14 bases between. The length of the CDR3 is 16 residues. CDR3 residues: CASSLGPPATTDTQYF. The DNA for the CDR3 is TGTGCCAGCAGTTTAGGTCCCCCGGCCACCACAGATACGCAGTATTTT.

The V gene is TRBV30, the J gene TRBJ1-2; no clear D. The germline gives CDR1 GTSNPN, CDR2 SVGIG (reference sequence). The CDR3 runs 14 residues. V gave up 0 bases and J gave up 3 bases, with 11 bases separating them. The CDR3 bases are TGTGCCTGGAGTGTAAAGTCGGGGTACTATGGCTACACCTTC. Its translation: CAWSVKSGYYGYTF. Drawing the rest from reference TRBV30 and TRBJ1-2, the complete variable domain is SQTIHQWPATLVQPVGSPLSLECTVEGTSNPNLYWYRQAAGRGLQLLFYSVGIGQISSEVPQNLSASRPQDRQFILSSKKLLLSDSGFYLCAWSVKSGYYGYTFGSGTRLTVV.

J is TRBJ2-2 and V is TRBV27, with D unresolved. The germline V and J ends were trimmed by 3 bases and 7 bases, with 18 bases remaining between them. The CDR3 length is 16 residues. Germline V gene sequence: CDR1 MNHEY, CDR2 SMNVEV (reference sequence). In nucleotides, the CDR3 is TGTGCCAGCAGTTTGCAACACGGCAGGATCGGCGGGGAGCTGTTTTTT. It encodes CASSLQHGRIGGELFF.

CDR3 nucleotides: TGTGCCAGTAGCGCGACAGGGGGCGTCACAGATACGCAGTATTTT. It yields the protein CASSATGGVTDTQYF. V and J are TRBV19 and TRBJ2-3, with 10 positions matching TRBD1. From germline, CDR1 is LNHDA and CDR2 SQIVND (reference sequence). The CDR3 is 15 residues long. V shed 6 bases and J 2 bases; nucleotides not matched to a gene: 5.

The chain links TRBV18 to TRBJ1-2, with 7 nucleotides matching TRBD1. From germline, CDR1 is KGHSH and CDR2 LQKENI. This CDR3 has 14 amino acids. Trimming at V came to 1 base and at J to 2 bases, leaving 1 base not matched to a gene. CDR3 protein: CASSPLQGNYGYTF. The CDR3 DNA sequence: TGTGCCAGCTCACCACTACAGGGGAACTATGGCTACACCTTC.